This passage covers 11 T cell receptor beta chains from one sample sequenced in a study of Ad26.COV2.S vaccination and SARS-CoV-2 variants. Treatment reported: around 19 received Ad26.COV2.S at low or high dose, single or two shots; five or six received placebo; per-sample allocation not given. Samples were taken on day 63 after the first vaccine or placebo injection. Clones were sequenced by immunoSEQ multiplex PCR, and TCRdb holds only the in-frame ones, with some missing. The table shows 410,000 or so clones, with approximately 90% occurring only once. The sequencing here drew on peripheral blood, taken in a trial of Ad26.COV2.S vaccine versus placebo. These receptor sequences come from a person between 18 and 60 years old who received the Ad26.COV2.S COVID-19 vaccine or a placebo.

V is TRBV18 and J is TRBJ1-2; D not resolved. V was cut by 5 bases and J by 2 bases, with 9 bases left in between. CDR1 and CDR2 (germline): KGHSH, LQKENI. The CDR3 consists of 13 residues. CDR3 bases: TGTGCCAGCTCAACACAGAACAACTATGGCTACACCTTC. As protein: CASSTQNNYGYTF.

This chain connects TRBV5-1 to TRBJ1-2, with D possibly TRBD1 on 5 matching bases. V lost 1 base, J lost 1 base, and 8 bases lay in between. The CDR3 consists of 14 residues. Germline V gene lookup returns CDR1 SGHRS and CDR2 YFSETQ. CDR3 residues: CASSLRGDNYGYTF. The CDR3 bases are TGCGCCAGCAGCTTGAGGGGAGATAACTATGGCTACACCTTC. The whole variable domain, remainder taken from reference TRBV5-1 and TRBJ1-2, is KAGVTQTPRYLIKTRGQQVTLSCSPISGHRSVSWYQQTPGQGLQFLFEYFSETQRNKGNFPGRFSGRQFSNSRSEMNVSTLELGDSALYLCASSLRGDNYGYTFGSGTRLTVV.

The V call is TRBV9, the J call TRBJ2-3, with 8 positions matching TRBD2. Germline V gives CDR1 SGDLS, CDR2 YYNGEE. The V segment lost 3 bases and the J segment 1 base; nucleotides outside the gene matches: 4. This CDR3 has 15 residues. CDR3 sequence reads: CASSEISGGTDTQYF. The CDR3 DNA is TGTGCCAGCAGCGAAATTAGCGGGGGCACAGATACGCAGTATTTT.

V and J are TRBV11-2 and TRBJ1-4; D not resolved. V was shortened by 2 bases and J by 0 bases, with 7 bases between the two germline ends. The CDR3 extends over 15 amino acids. Germline loops: CDR1 SGHAT, CDR2 FQNNGV. The CDR3 DNA reads as TGTGCCAGCAGCTTATCCACAGCAACTAATGAAAAACTGTTTTTT. Amino acids: CASSLSTATNEKLFF.

The chain links TRBV18 to TRBJ2-1; tentative D call: TRBD2 (5 bases). Germline V gene sequence: CDR1 KGHSH, CDR2 LQKENI. The CDR3 runs 14 residues. Trimming took off 3 bases at V and 6 bases at J, with 12 bases between the two ends. The CDR3 region is CASSPTGVANEQFF. CDR3 sequence (DNA): TGTGCCAGCTCACCTACCGGGGTAGCCAATGAGCAGTTCTTC. Looking up the rest from reference TRBV18 and TRBJ2-1 gives the full variable domain: NAGVMQNPRHLVRRRGQEARLRCSPMKGHSHVYWYRQLPEEGLKFMVYLQKENIIDESGMPKERFSAEFPKEGPSILRIQQVVRGDSAAYFCASSPTGVANEQFFGPGTRLTVL.

V and J are TRBV15 and TRBJ1-4, with D hard to call. Germline CDR1 and CDR2: LNHNV and YYDKDF (reference sequence). With 2 bases removed from V and 7 bases from J, the gap between germline ends came to 5 bases. The CDR3 extends over 12 amino acids. In DNA form, the CDR3 reads TGTGCCACCAGCAGAAACAGTGAAAAACTGTTTTTT. Protein product: CATSRNSEKLFF.

In its sample, this clone was seen once. The rearrangement links TRBV5-1 to TRBJ1-1; a possible D gene is TRBD1 (5 bases). Trimming removed 1 base from V and 0 bases from J, with 10 bases in between. The CDR3 covers 15 residues. Looked up from germline, CDR1 is SGHRS and CDR2 is YFSETQ. CDR3 DNA sequence: TGCGCCAGCAGCTTGAATGGGGGTATGAACACTGAAGCTTTCTTT. Translated, it gives CASSLNGGMNTEAFF. The full variable domain, its missing parts supplied by reference TRBV5-1 and TRBJ1-1, is KAGVTQTPRYLIKTRGQQVTLSCSPISGHRSVSWYQQTPGQGLQFLFEYFSETQRNKGNFPGRFSGRQFSNSRSEMNVSTLELGDSALYLCASSLNGGMNTEAFFGQGTRLTVV.

The chain uses TRBV7-8 and TRBJ2-2, with D maybe TRBD2 (6 bases). The CDR3 has 15 residues. The germline V and J ends were trimmed by 5 bases and 1 base, with 11 bases remaining between them. CDR1 SGHVS and CDR2 FQNEAQ come from the germline V gene. The CDR3 loop is CASSPRTKNTGELFF. The DNA for the CDR3 is TGTGCCAGCAGCCCCCGGACTAAGAACACCGGGGAGCTGTTTTTT.

This chain joins TRBV13 and TRBJ2-5, with 9 positions matching TRBD1. J was trimmed by 7 bases and V by 2 bases; bases with no gene match: 20. This CDR3 has 19 residues. From germline, CDR1 is PRHDT and CDR2 FYEKMQ (reference sequence). The CDR3 here is CASSLFGTGPMYQEGTQYF. The CDR3 DNA reads as TGTGCCAGCAGCTTATTTGGGACAGGGCCGATGTACCAGGAGGGGACCCAGTACTTC.

This chain links TRBV1 with TRBJ2-2; the table gives TRBD1 as D, unverified against the DNA. TRBV1 is shown as a pseudogene. The CDR3 runs to 21 residues. CDR3 nucleotides: TGCACCAGCAGCCAAGGGTCTAGCTTGAAAAGGACAGGGATGAACACCGGGGAGCTGTTTTTT. Translation gives CTSSQGSSLKRTGMNTGELFF.

The CDR3 nucleotides read TGCGCCAGCAGCCAAGGACCCATGACTAGCCCGGAGACCCAGTACTTC. It specifies CASSQGPMTSPETQYF. The chain links TRBV4-3 to TRBJ2-5; 7 bases are a match to TRBD2. The junction had 10 bases not matched to a gene; V was cut back by 1 base and J by 5 bases. In germline, CDR1 is LGHNA, CDR2 YSLEER. The CDR3 contains 16 residues.